This TCR beta chain is from a study of beta chain features in type 1 diabetes. All of the isolated RNA was reverse transcribed, so expressed TCRB transcripts were sequenced. The table came from immunoSEQ multiplex PCR; TCRdb's copy has only in-frame clones and leaves some out. This repertoire shows hundreds of thousands of clones, over 12% found once; its top ten account for roughly 0.04%. J was trimmed by 7 bases and V by 5 bases; bases with no gene match: 9. The germline V gene encodes CDR1 SEHNR and CDR2 FQNEAQ (reference sequence). The CDR3 has 15 residues. This clone was detected a few times. The antigen remains unidentified. Study-wide results and caveats: The study left unresolved whether HLA type influences TCRB rearrangement. All four CD4+ subsets from Type 1 diabetes patients carried moderately but significantly shorter TCRB CDR3s. For cells with high TCR expression, cDNA sequencing could yield over-representation.

V is TRBV7-9 and J is TRBJ2-1; 9 positions agree with TRBD1. This receptor was taken from a man aged 18 to 30 with type 1 diabetes. Sequences were obtained from naive CD4+ T cells from blood. CDR3 amino acids: CASSPIGQGKNEQFF. Here the CDR3 DNA reads TGTGCCAGCAGCCCCATTGGACAGGGGAAGAATGAGCAGTTCTTC. Full variable domain (remainder filled in from reference TRBV7-9 and TRBJ2-1): DTGVSQNPRHKITKRGQNVTFRCDPISEHNRLYWYRQTLGQGPEFLTYFQNEAQLEKSRLLSDRFSAERPKGSFSTLEIQRTEQGDSAMYLCASSPIGQGKNEQFFGPGTRLTVL.